The 24 T cell receptor beta chains listed next were all sequenced from one sample in a study of OX40 agonist ivuxolimab in advanced cancers. Only in-frame clones appear in the TCRdb table, and some are missing; sequencing was by immunoSEQ multiplex PCR. The sample contains over 40,000 clones, roughly 86% of which appear only once. Source: CD4+ or CD8+ T cells sorted from blood, taken in a trial of the OX40 agonist ivuxolimab. The source of these receptors is an adult with an advanced solid tumor such as melanoma, head and neck, liver or kidney cancer.

The chain recombines TRBV21-1 with TRBJ1-1; TRBD1 reflects the table's D call only, with no check against the DNA. TRBV21-1 is labeled a pseudogene. This CDR3 comprises 16 residues. The CDR3 reads CASVPGTGVLRTEAFF. The CDR3 DNA sequence: TGTGCCAGCGTCCCCGGGACAGGGGTATTGAGGACTGAAGCTTTCTTT.

V and J are TRBV14 and TRBJ2-1; 8 nucleotides agree with TRBD1. CDR3 length equals 15 residues. Germline V gives CDR1 SGHDN, CDR2 FVKESK. The trim removed 3 bases at V and 4 bases at J, leaving 5 bases unmatched. The CDR3 is CASSQGQGAYNEQFF. The CDR3 bases are TGTGCCAGCAGCCAGGGGCAGGGGGCGTACAATGAGCAGTTCTTC.

This rearrangement joins TRBV28 to TRBJ2-1; D assignment may be TRBD1 or TRBD2 (5 bases each). Germline V gene lookup returns CDR1 MDHEN and CDR2 SYDVKM. This CDR3 has 15 amino acids. V dropped 9 bases and J dropped 1 base, with 16 bases sitting between them. CDR3 DNA sequence: TGTGCCAGTCTCTCTCGGGGCGTTTCCTACAATGAGCAGTTCTTC. It translates to CASLSRGVSYNEQFF.

About this clone itself: Other DNA sequences in this sample translate to the same CDR3. This rearrangement joins TRBV5-6 to TRBJ2-5; no firm D call. CDR1 and CDR2 (germline): SGHDT, YYEEEE. Trimming removed 3 bases from V and 0 bases from J, with 6 bases in between. This CDR3 contains 13 residues. The CDR3 coding sequence is TGTGCCAGCAGCTCACAGAACCAAGAGACCCAGTACTTC. Encoded protein: CASSSQNQETQYF.

V is TRBV29-1 and J is TRBJ2-4; D is unclear. Germline V lookup: CDR1 SQVTM, CDR2 ANQGSEA. The CDR3 extends over 16 amino acids. V was cut by 3 bases and J by 3 bases, with 18 bases left in between. CDR3 sequence: CSVESPGISGKNIQYF. As DNA, the CDR3 is TGCAGCGTTGAGTCGCCGGGCATAAGTGGCAAAAACATTCAGTACTTC.

The chain is built from TRBV28 and TRBJ1-6; possible D gene TRBD1, 5 bases. Germline loops: CDR1 MDHEN, CDR2 SYDVKM. V lost 4 bases, J lost 2 bases, and 9 bases lay in between. The CDR3 is made up of 15 amino acids. CDR3 in DNA: TGTGCCAGCAGTTCCAGGGATACCTATAATTCACCCCTCCACTTT. Translation: CASSSRDTYNSPLHF.

The chain uses TRBV7-6 and TRBJ2-5; 8 nucleotides align to TRBD2. The CDR3 loop spans 14 amino acids. The germline CDR1 and CDR2 sequences are SGHVS and FNYEAQ. V lost 5 bases, J lost 5 bases, and 7 bases stayed unmatched. CDR3 sequence reads: CASSAGGARETQYF. Written as DNA, the CDR3 is TGTGCCAGCAGCGCCGGGGGGGCCCGGGAGACCCAGTACTTC. Full variable domain (missing parts from reference TRBV7-6 and TRBJ2-5): GAGVSQSPRYKVTKRGQDVALRCDPISGHVSLYWYRQALGQGPEFLTYFNYEAQQDKSGLPNDRFSAERPEGSISTLTIQRTEQRDSAMYRCASSAGGARETQYFGPGTRLLVL.

CDR3 DNA: TGCGCCAGCAGCCAGCAGGGGAACATGAACACTGAAGCTTTCTTT. It specifies CASSQQGNMNTEAFF. The chain uses TRBV4-3 and TRBJ1-1, with TRBD1 as a possible D gene (6 bases). Trimming left V 3 bases short and J 0 bases short, with 11 bases between. CDR3 length equals 15 residues. Germline assignment: CDR1 LGHNA and CDR2 YSLEER.

The DNA of the CDR3 is TGTGCCAGCAGTCAGCAGGTGGCCACTGAAGCTTTCTTT. It encodes CASSQQVATEAFF. V is TRBV11-2 and J is TRBJ1-1; no definite D call. The CDR3 has 13 residues. Looked up from germline, CDR1 is SGHAT and CDR2 is FQNNGV. V was cut by 6 bases and J by 4 bases, with 12 bases left in between.

This chain uses TRBV7-9 with TRBJ2-2; 7 bases are shared with TRBD1. The CDR3 runs to 18 residues. Germline CDR1 SEHNR, CDR2 FQNEAQ (reference sequence). V lost 2 bases to trimming and J lost 1 base; unmatched junction nucleotides: 10. The CDR3 sequence is CASSLKRGQGQNTGELFF. CDR3 nucleotide sequence: TGTGCCAGCAGCTTAAAGAGGGGGCAGGGACAGAACACCGGGGAGCTGTTTTTT.

The chain uses TRBV6-5 and TRBJ2-5; the match to TRBD1 covers 7 bases. Looked up from germline, CDR1 is MNHEY and CDR2 is SVGAGI. Trimming removed 8 bases from V and 5 bases from J; junction bases left unmatched: 8. The CDR3 extends over 13 amino acids. The CDR3 region has the DNA TGTGCCAGCTCCGGGACAGACGGGGAGACCCAGTACTTC. Protein sequence: CASSGTDGETQYF.

The V and J genes are TRBV2 and TRBJ2-6, with D possibly matching TRBD1 (6 bases). This CDR3 comprises 15 residues. The ends were cut back, 2 bases at V and 2 bases at J, with 7 bases in the middle. CDR1 and CDR2 from the germline V gene are SNHLY and FYNNEI. CDR3 sequence (DNA): TGTGCCAGCAGTGAAAGACAGGCTGGGGCCAACGTCCTGACTTTC. This translates into CASSERQAGANVLTF.

The chain combines TRBV29-1 with TRBJ2-7, with D perhaps matching TRBD1 (5 bases). Per germline, CDR1 SQVTM and CDR2 ANQGSEA. The CDR3 length is 11 residues. CDR3: CSYRFSYEQYF. CDR3 in DNA: TGCAGTTACAGGTTCTCCTACGAGCAGTACTTC.

This sequence joins TRBV7-9 and TRBJ2-1, with TRBD2 identical over 13 bases. The junction had 8 bases not matched to a gene; V was cut back by 1 base and J by 2 bases. Germline assignment: CDR1 SEHNR and CDR2 FQNEAQ (reference sequence). This CDR3 has 19 amino acids. The CDR3 loop is CASSLGFGTSGITYNEQFF. Written as DNA, the CDR3 is TGTGCCAGCAGCTTAGGTTTCGGGACTAGCGGGATAACCTACAATGAGCAGTTCTTC. The variable domain in full, with the rest retrieved from reference TRBV7-9 and TRBJ2-1, is DTGVSQNPRHKITKRGQNVTFRCDPISEHNRLYWYRQTLGQGPEFLTYFQNEAQLEKSRLLSDRFSAERPKGSFSTLEIQRTEQGDSAMYLCASSLGFGTSGITYNEQFFGPGTRLTVL.

The chain combines TRBV4-1 with TRBJ2-2, with 16 bases matching TRBD2. CDR3 length equals 19 residues. Per germline, CDR1 MGHRA and CDR2 YSYEKL. V trimming: 1 base; J trimming: 3 bases; junction bases outside the gene matches: 5. CDR3 loop: CASSQVGLAGGPDTGELFF. In DNA, the CDR3 is TGCGCCAGCAGCCAAGTGGGACTAGCGGGGGGGCCTGACACCGGGGAGCTGTTTTTT.

The chain carries TRBV18 and TRBJ2-1, with 8 nucleotides matching TRBD1. The CDR3 contains 14 residues. Germline CDR1 is KGHSH and CDR2 is LQKENI. The V segment lost 7 bases and the J segment 5 bases; nucleotides outside the gene matches: 7. CDR3 in amino acids: CASFPAGGHNEQFF. CDR3 DNA sequence: TGTGCCAGCTTCCCGGCAGGGGGCCACAATGAGCAGTTCTTC. The full variable domain, with the rest looked up from reference TRBV18 and TRBJ2-1, is NAGVMQNPRHLVRRRGQEARLRCSPMKGHSHVYWYRQLPEEGLKFMVYLQKENIIDESGMPKERFSAEFPKEGPSILRIQQVVRGDSAAYFCASFPAGGHNEQFFGPGTRLTVL.

On this clone itself: Additional DNA sequences in this sample encode the identical CDR3. The J gene is TRBJ1-3, the V gene TRBV5-1; unclear D gene. Germline CDR1 reads SGHRS; CDR2 reads YFSETQ. This CDR3 region has 15 residues. V shed 0 bases and J shed 1 base, with 8 bases lying between them. As DNA, the CDR3 is TGCGCCAGCAGCTTGGAAACGGGGTCTGGAAACACCATATATTTT. Encoded protein: CASSLETGSGNTIYF.

With respect to this clone: At the DNA level, this CDR3 is encoded by other sequences in the same sample as well. The CDR3 nucleotides are TGTGCCAGTAGTCGGTCAGGCCTTAACTATGGCTACACCTTC. This sequence encodes CASSRSGLNYGYTF. The chain employs TRBV19 and TRBJ1-2, with unresolved D. CDR3 length: 14 amino acids. CDR1 and CDR2 (germline): LNHDA, SQIVND (reference sequence). Deletions cut 5 bases from V and 1 base from J, with 11 bases between. Drawing the rest from reference TRBV19 and TRBJ1-2, the complete variable domain is DGGITQSPKYLFRKEGQNVTLSCEQNLNHDAMYWYRQDPGQGLRLIYYSQIVNDFQKGDIAEGYSVSREKKESFPLTVTSAQKNPTAFYLCASSRSGLNYGYTFGSGTRLTVV.

This sequence joins TRBV6-1 and TRBJ1-2, with 11 bases fitting TRBD1. V shed 7 bases, J shed 7 bases, and the junction held 5 bases outside the gene matches. CDR3 length equals 13 residues. In germline, CDR1 is MNHNS, CDR2 SASEGT. The CDR3, as DNA: TGTGCCAGCAAAGGACAGGGGGCAATTGGCTACACCTTC. Translating it yields CASKGQGAIGYTF.

The gene calls are TRBV11-2 and TRBJ2-3; D call uncertain. The CDR3 runs 16 residues. CDR1 and CDR2 (germline): SGHAT, FQNNGV. Deletions cut 2 bases from V and 6 bases from J, with 18 bases between. This CDR3 reads CASSLNKGTVSDTQYF. CDR3 nucleotides: TGTGCCAGCAGCTTAAACAAGGGCACCGTCTCGGATACGCAGTATTTT.

The gene calls are TRBV6-4 and TRBJ1-5; no clear D gene. V lost 8 bases, J lost 0 bases, and 8 bases lay in between. This CDR3 region has 13 residues. The germline V gene has CDR1 MRHNA and CDR2 SNTAGT. CDR3 nucleotide sequence: TGTGCCAGCGTTCTCCCTAGCAATCAGCCCCAGCATTTT. Its protein product is CASVLPSNQPQHF.

This rearrangement joins TRBV4-1 to TRBJ1-1; 9 bases fit TRBD1. The CDR3 is 15 residues long. Germline V gives CDR1 MGHRA, CDR2 YSYEKL. J gave up 4 bases and V 1 base, and 4 bases lay outside the gene matches. CDR3 DNA sequence: TGCGCCAGCAGCCAAGCCTACAGGGGGCGCACTGAAGCTTTCTTT. Residues: CASSQAYRGRTEAFF.

V and J are TRBV5-1 and TRBJ1-1, with D tentatively TRBD1 (5 bases). V was pared by 0 bases and J by 4 bases, with 10 bases between. CDR1 and CDR2 from the germline V gene are SGHRS and YFSETQ. The CDR3 totals 14 residues. This chain's CDR3 is CASSLGAQGTEAFF. CDR3 bases: TGCGCCAGCAGCTTGGGGGCGCAGGGCACTGAAGCTTTCTTT.

J is TRBJ1-5 and V is TRBV7-2; D unclear. Germline V CDR1 and CDR2: SGHTA, FQGNSA. V was pared by 2 bases and J by 8 bases, with 16 bases between. The CDR3 covers 15 residues. In DNA form, the CDR3 reads TGTGCCAGCAGCTTAAAATTTAACGGTCCAAAGCCCCAGCATTTT. It translates to CASSLKFNGPKPQHF.